This T cell receptor beta chain is drawn from a study of OX40 agonist ivuxolimab in advanced cancers. Turning to the study itself: The dose-escalation group included hepatocellular carcinoma, melanoma, renal cell carcinoma and head and neck cancer. Age averaged around 60 years (range roughly 20 to 90), and less than 85% were male. Findings of the study overall: Partial responders dosed at 0.1-3.0 mg/kg displayed clonal expansion ranking among the lowest.

Profiling relied on immunoSEQ multiplex PCR, and the TCRdb table lists in-frame clones only, not all of them. The table includes about 90,000 clones, about 90% detected once. This CDR3 region has 16 residues. The germline V gene encodes CDR1 LNHDA and CDR2 SQIVND (reference sequence). V was clipped by 2 bases and J by 8 bases; unmatched bases: 9. About this clone itself: Its antigen is not known.

The sample consisted of CD4+ or CD8+ T cells sorted from blood, taken in a trial of the OX40 agonist ivuxolimab. The J gene is TRBJ2-1, the V gene TRBV19, with 10 bases fitting TRBD2. This TCR came from an adult with an advanced solid tumor such as melanoma, head and neck, liver or kidney cancer. The CDR3 is CASSISPSGSRHEQFF. Here the CDR3 DNA reads TGTGCCAGTAGTATATCCCCTAGCGGGAGTAGGCATGAGCAGTTCTTC. Variable domain in full (rest from reference TRBV19 and TRBJ2-1): DGGITQSPKYLFRKEGQNVTLSCEQNLNHDAMYWYRQDPGQGLRLIYYSQIVNDFQKGDIAEGYSVSREKKESFPLTVTSAQKNPTAFYLCASSISPSGSRHEQFFGPGTRLTVL.